This TCR beta chain was sequenced during a study of CD8+CD57+ T cells in acquired aplastic anemia. Study-wide findings and caveats: In common between the patients and the controls were approximately 28 CD8+ CDR3 sequences.

This clonotype was observed a handful of times. The antigen remains unidentified. Profiling that covered TCR beta VDJ and CDR3 relied on genomic DNA as its template. TCRdb re-derived calls from the reads in MiXCR, one entry per CDR3 protein. The sample has some 220,000 distinct CDR3 sequences, 34% seen once; the top ten hold around 1.1%. This clonotype was obtained from a human donor in good health, serving as a control. Input material: sorted CD4+, CD8+, or CD8+CD57+ T cells (not recorded which) from PBMCs.

CDR3 residues: CASSDTPGGRGVNTEAFF. The CDR3 DNA is TGTGCCAGCAGTGATACTCCAGGCGGGCGCGGGGTGAACACTGAAGCTTTCTTT. The V call is TRBV6-1, the J call TRBJ1-1; D uncertain. With 3 bases removed from V and 0 bases from J, the gap between germline ends came to 20 bases. Germline V gene sequence: CDR1 MNHNS, CDR2 SASEGT. This CDR3 has 18 residues.